In this sample, the clone carrying this TCR beta chain turned up many times. Newly diagnosed hyperthyroidism donors, aged 18 to 65, duration under 2 months. Patients were excluded if they had other autoimmune diseases or uncontrolled infections, and likewise if pregnancy or lactation applied. TCR beta CDR3 amplification used RNA transcripts. Scientists carried out first-round RT-PCR using HTBI primers and then a second-round multiplex PCR. TCRdb redid the calling of the multiplex PCR reads with MiXCR, one entry per CDR3 protein. This table holds about 620,000 distinct CDR3 sequences, approximately 21% found once. The data were taken from a study of Graves' ophthalmopathy and Graves' hyperthyroidism. About the study: Researchers obtained peripheral blood at initial diagnosis, before any treatment had begun.

This CDR3 contains 12 residues. Germline assignment: CDR1 MDHEN and CDR2 SYDVKM. V shed 6 bases and J shed 7 bases, with 13 bases lying between them. What was sequenced was peripheral blood. The V gene is TRBV28, the J gene TRBJ2-7; D not certain. This TCR was sampled from a woman under 30 with stable Graves' hyperthyroidism. Some clones in this sample may be carry-over from other donors' samples. Written as DNA, the CDR3 is TGTGCCAGCAGGGTCAGGCATGAAGAGCAGTACTTC. This encodes CASRVRHEEQYF.